This note documents a single T cell receptor beta chain sequence. Its antigen is currently unknown. The method was immunoSEQ multiplex PCR; TCRdb's version includes in-frame clones alone and lacks a portion of them. The sample holds 30,000 to 35,000 clones, 89% seen once. Germline V gene sequence: CDR1 SGHNT, CDR2 YYREEE (reference sequence). Trimming pared 6 bases from V and 7 bases from J, leaving 17 bases between. The CDR3 sequence is 14 residues long. This record belongs to a study of chemoradiotherapy in HPV16-positive cancers. Overall study results and limits: Only two HPV16-positive patients supplied the functional HPV-specificity definition. Candidate HPV-specific clones and E7-related TCR motifs grew in tumor during treatment. HPV-responsive T-cell expansion during chemoradiotherapy was linked to improved recurrence-free survival in HPV16-positive patients.

The rearrangement joins TRBV5-4 to TRBJ1-5; no firm D call. This clonotype originated in a human donor with HPV-associated anogenital cancer. This specimen consisted of blood, obtained from a patient who underwent chemoradiotherapy. The CDR3, as DNA: TGTGCCAGCACCTCGGACGGTAATGCACAGCCCCAGCATTTT. This sequence encodes CASTSDGNAQPQHF.